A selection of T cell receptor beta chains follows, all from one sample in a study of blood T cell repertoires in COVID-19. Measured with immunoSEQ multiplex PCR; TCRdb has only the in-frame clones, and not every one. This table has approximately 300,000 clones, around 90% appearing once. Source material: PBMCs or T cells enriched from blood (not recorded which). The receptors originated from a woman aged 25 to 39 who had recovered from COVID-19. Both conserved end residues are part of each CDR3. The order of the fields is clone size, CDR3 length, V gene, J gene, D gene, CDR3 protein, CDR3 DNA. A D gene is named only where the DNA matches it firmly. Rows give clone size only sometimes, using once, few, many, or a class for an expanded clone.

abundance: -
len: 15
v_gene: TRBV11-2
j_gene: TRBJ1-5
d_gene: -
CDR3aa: CASPLTGPQYQPQHF
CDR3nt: TGTGCCAGCCCCCTGACAGGACCGCAATATCAGCCCCAGCATTTT

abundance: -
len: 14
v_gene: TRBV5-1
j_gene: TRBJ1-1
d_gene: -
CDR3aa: CASSPQGWSTEAFF
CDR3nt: TGCGCCAGCAGCCCACAGGGCTGGAGCACTGAAGCTTTCTTT

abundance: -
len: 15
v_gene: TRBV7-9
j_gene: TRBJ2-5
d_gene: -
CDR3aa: CASSLRVGEQETQYF
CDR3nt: TGTGCCAGCAGCTTAAGAGTTGGGGAGCAAGAGACCCAGTACTTC

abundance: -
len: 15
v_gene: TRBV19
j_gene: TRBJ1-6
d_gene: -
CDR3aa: CASSIGAGKHSPLHF
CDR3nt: TGTGCCAGTAGTATAGGGGCAGGGAAGCATTCACCCCTCCACTTT

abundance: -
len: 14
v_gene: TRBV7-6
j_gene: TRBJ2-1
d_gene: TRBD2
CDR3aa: CASSRGGLNNEQFF
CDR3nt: TGTGCCAGCAGCCGGGGGGGGCTAAACAATGAGCAGTTCTTC

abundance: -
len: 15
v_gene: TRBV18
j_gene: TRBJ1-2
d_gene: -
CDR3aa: CASSSPTEILYGYTF
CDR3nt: TGTGCCAGCTCATCTCCGACAGAGATCCTCTATGGCTACACCTTC

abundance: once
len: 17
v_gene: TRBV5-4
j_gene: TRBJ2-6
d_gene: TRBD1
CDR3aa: CASSLAGGKPGANVLTF
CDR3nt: TGTGCCAGCAGCTTGGCAGGGGGCAAGCCTGGGGCCAACGTCCTGACTTTC

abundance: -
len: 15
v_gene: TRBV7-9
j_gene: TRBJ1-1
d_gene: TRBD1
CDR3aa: CASSSPPGGYTEAFF
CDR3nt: TGTGCCAGCAGCTCACCCCCAGGGGGCTACACTGAAGCTTTCTTT

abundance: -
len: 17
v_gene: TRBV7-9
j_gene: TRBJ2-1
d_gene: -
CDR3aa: CASSLALSGDSYNEQFF
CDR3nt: TGTGCCAGCAGCTTAGCGCTAAGCGGCGACTCCTACAATGAGCAGTTCTTC

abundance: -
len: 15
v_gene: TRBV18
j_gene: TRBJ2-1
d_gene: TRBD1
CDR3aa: CASSRDGQGFSEQFF
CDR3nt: TGTGCCAGCTCACGGGACGGACAGGGGTTCAGTGAGCAGTTCTTC

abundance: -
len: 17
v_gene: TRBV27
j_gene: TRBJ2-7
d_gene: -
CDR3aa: CASSPRGGGGSGYEQYF
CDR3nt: TGTGCCAGCAGTCCCCGCGGGGGCGGGGGTTCGGGTTACGAGCAGTACTTC

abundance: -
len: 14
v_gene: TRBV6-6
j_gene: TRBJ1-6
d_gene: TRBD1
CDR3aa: CASSQGQGREPLHF
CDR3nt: TGTGCCAGCAGTCAAGGACAGGGGCGCGAACCCCTCCACTTT

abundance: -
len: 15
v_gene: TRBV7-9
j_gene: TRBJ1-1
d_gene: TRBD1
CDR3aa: CASSLWDRRDTEAFF
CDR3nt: TGTGCCAGCAGCTTATGGGACAGGCGGGACACTGAAGCTTTCTTT